The 24 T cell receptor beta chains given below trace back to one sample, sequenced in a study of OX40 agonist ivuxolimab in advanced cancers. Repertoires were generated with immunoSEQ multiplex PCR, while TCRdb's copy carries only in-frame clones and drops some. This sample has 70,000 or so clones; about 85% occur once, and the top ten carry about 1.3%. Sequenced material: CD4+ or CD8+ T cells sorted from blood, taken in a trial of the OX40 agonist ivuxolimab. The origin of the receptors is an adult with an advanced solid tumor such as melanoma, head and neck, liver or kidney cancer.

The chain joins TRBV9 to TRBJ1-5; no definite D call. Per the germline V gene, CDR1 is SGDLS and CDR2 is YYNGEE. The CDR3 runs to 15 residues. Trimming pared 0 bases from V and 2 bases from J, leaving 9 bases between. CDR3 sequence reads: CASSVDAYGNQPQHF. DNA for the CDR3: TGTGCCAGCAGCGTAGACGCATACGGCAATCAGCCCCAGCATTTT. Supplemented by reference TRBV9 and TRBJ1-5, the full variable domain reads DSGVTQTPKHLITATGQRVTLRCSPRSGDLSVYWYQQSLDQGLQFLIQYYNGEERAKGNILERFSAQQFPDLHSELNLSSLELGDSALYFCASSVDAYGNQPQHFGDGTRLSIL.

This chain joins TRBV19 and TRBJ2-3; D call uncertain. Deletions cut 4 bases from V and 0 bases from J, with 8 bases between. This CDR3 is 14 amino acids long. Germline assignment: CDR1 LNHDA and CDR2 SQIVND (reference sequence). DNA of the CDR3: TGTGCCAGTAGTAAGGCCTTAAGCACAGATACGCAGTATTTT. Translating it yields CASSKALSTDTQYF.

The J gene is TRBJ1-3, the V gene TRBV14; 10 bases are a match to TRBD1. CDR1 and CDR2 (germline): SGHDN, FVKESK. The CDR3 contains 14 residues. V shed 5 bases, J shed 7 bases, and the junction held 5 bases outside the gene matches. DNA for the CDR3: TGTGCCAGCAGCGGGACAGGGGCACGGAACACCATATATTTT. It is translated as CASSGTGARNTIYF.

V gene TRBV30 combines with J gene TRBJ1-4; possibly TRBD1 for D (6 bases). The ends were cut back, 2 bases at V and 8 bases at J, with 12 bases in the middle. Germline lookup yields CDR1 GTSNPN and CDR2 SVGIG (reference sequence). The CDR3 spans 13 residues. CDR3 residues: CAWSSRGEEKLFF. CDR3 in DNA: TGTGCCTGGAGTAGCAGGGGTGAGGAAAAACTGTTTTTT.

Turning to this clone: At one end the junction does not follow the germline gene, possibly because of a read error. The chain carries TRBV7-7 and TRBJ2-5, with 13 bases fitting TRBD2. The CDR3 totals 16 residues. Germline loops: CDR1 SSHAT, CDR2 FNYEAQ (reference sequence). This chain's CDR3 is CASSLGGLAGQETQYF. In DNA, the CDR3 is TGTGCTAGCAGCTTAGGGGGACTAGCGGGACAAGAGACCCAGTACTTC.

The gene calls are TRBV19 and TRBJ1-5; no clear D gene. The CDR3 is made up of 14 amino acids. In germline, CDR1 is LNHDA, CDR2 SQIVND (reference sequence). Trimming shortened V by 4 bases and J by 2 bases, and 9 bases separated the two germline ends. The CDR3 coding sequence is TGTGCCAGTAGTAAAACGGGAGGCAATCAGCCCCAGCATTTT. It is translated as CASSKTGGNQPQHF.

Only one count was recorded for this clone. The chain is built from TRBV9 and TRBJ2-5, with D perhaps TRBD1 (5 bases). This CDR3 is built from 14 residues. Trimming took off 4 bases at V and 1 base at J, with 11 bases between the two ends. Germline CDR1 is SGDLS and CDR2 is YYNGEE. DNA for the CDR3: TGTGCCAGCAGCCTCTCAGGGCGCCAAGAGACCCAGTACTTC. Translated, it gives CASSLSGRQETQYF.

V gene TRBV7-9 combines with J gene TRBJ1-5, with D hard to call. This CDR3 spans 15 amino acids. Germline V gene lookup returns CDR1 SEHNR and CDR2 FQNEAQ (reference sequence). V dropped 1 base and J dropped 5 bases, with 12 bases sitting between them. CDR3 amino acids: CASSLGTLGDQPQHF. CDR3 nucleotides: TGTGCCAGCAGCTTAGGGACTTTAGGAGATCAGCCCCAGCATTTT. The full variable domain, completed using reference TRBV7-9 and TRBJ1-5, is DTGVSQNPRHKITKRGQNVTFRCDPISEHNRLYWYRQTLGQGPEFLTYFQNEAQLEKSRLLSDRFSAERPKGSFSTLEIQRTEQGDSAMYLCASSLGTLGDQPQHFGDGTRLSIL.

The DNA for the CDR3 is TGTGCCAGCAGCCCGGACAGGGTTAATAAGCAGTACTTC. Translating it yields CASSPDRVNKQYF. This sequence joins TRBV14 and TRBJ2-7, with 8 bases lining up with TRBD1. The CDR3 consists of 13 residues. Germline lookup yields CDR1 SGHDN and CDR2 FVKESK. The trim removed 4 bases at V and 8 bases at J, leaving 7 bases unmatched. Based on the CDR3 plus reference TRBV14 and TRBJ2-7, the full variable domain is EAGVTQFPSHSVIEKGQTVTLRCDPISGHDNLYWYRRVMGKEIKFLLHFVKESKQDESGMPNNRFLAERTGGTYSTLKVQPAELEDSGVYFCASSPDRVNKQYFGPGTRLTVT.

The CDR3 DNA reads TGTGCCAGCAGTTCCCCCCCTGAAGCTTTCTTT. Translating gives CASSSPPEAFF. The V and J genes are TRBV28 and TRBJ1-1; the D is unclear. This CDR3 has 11 amino acids. Trimming left V 4 bases short and J 6 bases short, with 6 bases between. Germline lookup yields CDR1 MDHEN and CDR2 SYDVKM.

In its sample, this clone was seen once. The chain is built from TRBV7-2 and TRBJ2-7, with D perhaps matching TRBD1 (6 bases). This CDR3 is 14 amino acids long. V was clipped by 4 bases and J by 4 bases, with 14 bases between them. Germline V lookup: CDR1 SGHTA, CDR2 FQGNSA. CDR3 sequence reads: CASSSYRVRYEQYF. As DNA, the CDR3 is TGTGCCAGCAGCTCCTACAGGGTTAGATACGAGCAGTACTTC.

The rearrangement links TRBV14 to TRBJ2-7; possibly TRBD1 for D (5 bases). The germline CDR1 and CDR2 sequences are SGHDN and FVKESK. The CDR3 consists of 13 residues. V lost 4 bases and J 7 bases, leaving 14 bases between the germline ends. The CDR3 protein is CASSLRLGAEQYF. The CDR3 region has the DNA TGTGCCAGCAGCCTACGTCTAGGGGCTGAGCAGTACTTC.

This chain uses TRBV6-4 with TRBJ2-2; tentatively, D is TRBD1 (5 bases). The CDR3 has 14 amino acids. Trimming took 6 bases from V and 6 from J, leaving 14 bases between them. CDR1 is MRHNA, CDR2 SNTAGT, per germline. CDR3 sequence reads: CASRPQGWAGELFF. CDR3 nucleotides: TGTGCCAGCAGACCTCAGGGTTGGGCCGGGGAGCTGTTTTTT.

The V gene is TRBV5-6, the J gene TRBJ1-2, with D maybe TRBD1 (5 bases). The CDR3 consists of 14 residues. Trimming removed 0 bases from V and 8 bases from J, with 14 bases in between. From germline, CDR1 is SGHDT and CDR2 YYEEEE. The chain's CDR3 is CASSLVAGGRGYTF. In DNA, the CDR3 is TGTGCCAGCAGCTTGGTGGCCGGGGGGAGAGGCTACACCTTC.

The chain carries TRBV6-5 and TRBJ2-2; 8 nucleotides line up with TRBD1. Losses at the gene ends were 7 bases for V and 5 bases for J; bases not matched to a gene: 6. CDR3 length: 14 amino acids. Germline V gene sequence: CDR1 MNHEY, CDR2 SVGAGI. This chain's CDR3 is CASKRTGRTGELFF. In nucleotides, the CDR3 is TGTGCCAGCAAAAGGACAGGGAGGACCGGGGAGCTGTTTTTT.

This clone was recorded only once. V usage is TRBV11-2 and J usage is TRBJ2-5, with D possibly matching TRBD2 (5 bases). This CDR3 has 14 amino acids. Germline assignment: CDR1 SGHAT and CDR2 FQNNGV. V was pared by 3 bases and J by 2 bases, with 10 bases between. The CDR3 sequence: CASSFGGRQETQYF. DNA of the CDR3: TGTGCCAGCAGCTTCGGAGGTCGACAAGAGACCCAGTACTTC.

CDR3 bases: TGTGCCAGCAGTAGGGGACTAAGCACAGATACGCAGTATTTT. Amino acids: CASSRGLSTDTQYF. J is TRBJ2-3 and V is TRBV5-4; 7 bases line up with TRBD2. Germline V gives CDR1 SGHNT, CDR2 YYREEE (reference sequence). CDR3 length: 14 residues. Losses at the gene ends were 5 bases for V and 0 bases for J; bases not matched to a gene: 3.

CDR3: CATSREPGYEQYF. CDR3 bases: TGTGCCACCAGCAGGGAGCCCGGCTACGAGCAGTACTTC. The chain employs TRBV15 and TRBJ2-7; D not resolved. The CDR3 totals 13 residues. The ends were cut back, 3 bases at V and 3 bases at J, with 9 bases in the middle. Germline values: CDR1 LNHNV, CDR2 YYDKDF (reference sequence).

This chain joins TRBV7-2 and TRBJ1-2; 7 positions match TRBD1. V gave up 5 bases and J gave up 0 bases; unmatched junction bases: 6. There are 15 residues in the CDR3. The germline V gene encodes CDR1 SGHTA and CDR2 FQGNSA. CDR3: CASSRRDSTNYGYTF. CDR3 nucleotide sequence: TGTGCCAGCAGCCGACGGGACAGCACTAACTATGGCTACACCTTC. Based on the CDR3 plus reference TRBV7-2 and TRBJ1-2, the full variable domain is GAGVSQSPSNKVTEKGKDVELRCDPISGHTALYWYRQSLGQGLEFLIYFQGNSAPDKSGLPSDRFSAERTGGSVSTLTIQRTQQEDSAVYLCASSRRDSTNYGYTFGSGTRLTVV.

This clone was detected once. The genes are TRBV9 and TRBJ2-5, with 8 bases aligning to TRBD2. The J call may be wrong; the DNA end is better matched by TRBJ2-7. The CDR3 has 15 residues. Germline CDR1 reads SGDLS; CDR2 reads YYNGEE. CDR3 in amino acids: CASSPRGGHSYEQYF. The CDR3 DNA reads TGTGCCAGCAGCCCTCGGGGGGGGCATTCCTACGAGCAGTACTTC.

In this sample, this clone turned up a few times. The chain couples TRBV4-1 to TRBJ2-6; D gene ambiguous. The CDR3 has 17 amino acids. Germline values: CDR1 MGHRA, CDR2 YSYEKL. Deletions cut 0 bases from V and 5 bases from J, with 14 bases between. This chain's CDR3 is CASSQEPGGSRANVLTF. The CDR3 DNA reads TGCGCCAGCAGCCAAGAGCCGGGCGGATCCAGGGCCAACGTCCTGACTTTC.

The chain combines TRBV5-5 with TRBJ2-5, with TRBD2 as a possible D gene (5 bases). Germline loops: CDR1 SGHKS, CDR2 YYEKEE (reference sequence). The CDR3 totals 12 residues. V was shortened by 4 bases and J by 3 bases, with 7 bases between the two germline ends. CDR3: CASSVEEETQYF. Here the CDR3 DNA reads TGTGCCAGCAGCGTGGAGGAAGAGACCCAGTACTTC.

This clone was detected a few times. The CDR3 coding sequence is TGTGCCAGCAGTTTATGGTCCGGCCCTAACTATGGCTACACCTTC. Translating it yields CASSLWSGPNYGYTF. This rearrangement joins TRBV28 to TRBJ1-2; no clear D gene. Germline V lookup: CDR1 MDHEN, CDR2 SYDVKM. V gave up 0 bases and J gave up 0 bases, with 8 bases separating them. This CDR3 contains 15 residues.

The chain employs TRBV4-2 and TRBJ2-7; 8 bases align to TRBD1. This CDR3 has 15 residues. V was clipped by 1 base and J by 5 bases; unmatched bases: 7. Germline values: CDR1 LGHNA, CDR2 YNFKEQ. Here the CDR3 DNA reads TGTGCCAGCAGCCAAGCGGACAGGGTTTCCCACGAGCAGTACTTC. Translation: CASSQADRVSHEQYF.